This T cell receptor (beta chain) was sequenced during a study of blood T cell repertoires in COVID-19. Study overall: T cells, B-cell-depleted T cells, or PBMCs provided the cDNA or gDNA that served as material.

The CDR3 runs to 15 residues. Trimming pared 6 bases from V and 2 bases from J, leaving 17 bases between. The germline gives CDR1 SGHTS, CDR2 YDEGEE. Only in-frame clones appear in the TCRdb table, and some are missing; sequencing was by immunoSEQ multiplex PCR. The top ten clones hold 4% to 5% of a sample with about 180,000 clones, 70% to 90% of them seen once. The TCR originated in a woman in her 30s with acute or convalescent COVID-19. This chain uses TRBV5-8 with TRBJ1-2, with unresolved D. The sequencing input was peripheral blood. In DNA form, the CDR3 reads TGTGCCAGCACCAATCTTCTAGGAGGAAACTATGGCTACACCTTC. Amino acid sequence: CASTNLLGGNYGYTF.